The clone carrying this TCR beta chain was recorded a few times. Antigen specificity is unknown. These data come from a study of cytomegalovirus exposure and HLA in healthy donors. Study-level results: In a later analysis, HLA-associated beta chains showed higher expansion and lower generation probabilities than comparable chains. Another analysis was done later, and it associated around 17,000 TCR beta sequences with HLA alleles at 0.05 false discovery rate.

V lost 8 bases to trimming and J lost 1 base, with 9 bases between them. CDR1 and CDR2 from the germline V gene are SGHTA and FQGNSA. CDR3 length: 13 amino acids. The PCR contained 60 Vbeta and 13 Jbeta primers. Sequencing was performed with immunoSEQ multiplex PCR; in TCRdb, only in-frame clones are kept and a portion is missing. The data hold about 120,000 clones, with approximately 80% observed a single time. Sample: PBMCs. This receptor was obtained from a man in his fifties or sixties in good health and CMV-seronegative. This chain links TRBV7-2 with TRBJ1-5; D possibly corresponds to TRBD1 (5 bases). This CDR3 reads CASGGGSNQPQHF. The DNA of the CDR3 is TGTGCCAGCGGGGGGGGGAGCAATCAGCCCCAGCATTTT.